The clone carrying this T cell receptor beta chain came up a few times. As yet, its antigen is unknown. The data derive from a study of T cells in Graves' hyperthyroidism and ophthalmopathy. Study-level points and caveats: In validation, the model predicted ophthalmopathy. These predictions came a median roughly seven months before onset. Blood samples included most of the expanded thyroid clonotypes exceeding 0.001.

Used for diagnoses were clinical symptoms, serum thyroxine and TRAb, thyroid ultrasound and orbital computed tomography. Fresh peripheral blood, under 13 ml, was the source of the PBMCs. Amplification of TCR beta CDR3 regions was performed using RNA transcripts as template. HTBI primers were used for first-round RT-PCR of the TCR CDR3. TCRdb re-called the multiplex PCR reads through MiXCR, storing one row per CDR3 protein. The sample has 450,000 to 600,000 distinct CDR3 sequences, less than 20% seen once. Deletions cut 5 bases from V and 0 bases from J, with 7 bases between. CDR1 and CDR2 from the germline V gene are MDHEN and SYDVKM. The CDR3 totals 14 residues.

The sequencing input was blood. This chain links TRBV28 with TRBJ1-4; D remains unclear. The origin of this receptor is a man between 40 and 49 years old with Graves' ophthalmopathy. In DNA form, the CDR3 reads TGTGCCAGCAGTGCAACCCCAACTAATGAAAAACTGTTTTTT. Translation: CASSATPTNEKLFF.